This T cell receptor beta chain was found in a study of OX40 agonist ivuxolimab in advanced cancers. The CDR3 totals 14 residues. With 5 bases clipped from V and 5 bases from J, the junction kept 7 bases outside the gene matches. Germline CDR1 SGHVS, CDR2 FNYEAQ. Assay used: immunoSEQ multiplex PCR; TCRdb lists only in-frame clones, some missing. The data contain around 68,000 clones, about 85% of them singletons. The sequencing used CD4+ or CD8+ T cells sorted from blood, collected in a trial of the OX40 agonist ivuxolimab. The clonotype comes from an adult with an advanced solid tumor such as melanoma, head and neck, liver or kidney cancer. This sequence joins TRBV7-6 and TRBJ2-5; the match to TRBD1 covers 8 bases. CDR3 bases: TGTGCCAGCAGCCCAGGACAGGGTGGCGAGACCCAGTACTTC. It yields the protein CASSPGQGGETQYF.